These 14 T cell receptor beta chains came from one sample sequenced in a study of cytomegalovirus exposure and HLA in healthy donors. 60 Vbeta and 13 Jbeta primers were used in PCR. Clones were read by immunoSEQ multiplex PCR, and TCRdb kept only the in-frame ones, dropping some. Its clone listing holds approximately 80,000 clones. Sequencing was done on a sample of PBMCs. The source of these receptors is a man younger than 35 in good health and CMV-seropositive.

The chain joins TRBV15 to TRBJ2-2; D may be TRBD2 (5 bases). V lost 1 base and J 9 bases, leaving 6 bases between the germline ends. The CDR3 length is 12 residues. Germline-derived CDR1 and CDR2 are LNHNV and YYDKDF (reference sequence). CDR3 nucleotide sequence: TGTGCCACCAGCAGAGGAGGGTGGGAGCTGTTTTTT. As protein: CATSRGGWELFF.

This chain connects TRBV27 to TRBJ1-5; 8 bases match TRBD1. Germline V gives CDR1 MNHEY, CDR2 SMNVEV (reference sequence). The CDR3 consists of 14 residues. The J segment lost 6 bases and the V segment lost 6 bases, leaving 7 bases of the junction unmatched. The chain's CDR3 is CASRARQGLQPQHF. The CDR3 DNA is TGTGCCAGCAGAGCTCGACAGGGGCTTCAGCCCCAGCATTTT.

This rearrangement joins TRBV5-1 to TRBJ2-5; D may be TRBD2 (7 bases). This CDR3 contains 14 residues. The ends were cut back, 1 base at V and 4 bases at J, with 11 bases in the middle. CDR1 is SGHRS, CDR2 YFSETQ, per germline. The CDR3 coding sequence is TGCGCCAGCAGCTTGTACAGGGAGGGAGAGACCCAGTACTTC. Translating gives CASSLYREGETQYF.

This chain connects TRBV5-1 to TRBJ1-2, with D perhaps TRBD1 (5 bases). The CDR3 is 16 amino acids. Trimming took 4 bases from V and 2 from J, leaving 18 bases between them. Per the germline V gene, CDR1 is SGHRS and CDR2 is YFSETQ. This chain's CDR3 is CASSVTTRVGNYGYTF. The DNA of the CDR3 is TGCGCCAGCAGCGTCACAACCAGGGTAGGAAACTATGGCTACACCTTC.

CDR3 in amino acids: CASSLAGSEQYF. CDR3 in DNA: TGCGCCAGCAGCTTGGCGGGGTCCGAGCAGTACTTC. V usage is TRBV5-1 and J usage is TRBJ2-7; a possible D gene is TRBD2 (5 bases). The CDR3 contains 12 residues. Trimming stripped 0 bases from V and 6 bases from J, with 7 bases between. Germline V lookup: CDR1 SGHRS, CDR2 YFSETQ. Based on the CDR3 plus reference TRBV5-1 and TRBJ2-7, the full variable domain is KAGVTQTPRYLIKTRGQQVTLSCSPISGHRSVSWYQQTPGQGLQFLFEYFSETQRNKGNFPGRFSGRQFSNSRSEMNVSTLELGDSALYLCASSLAGSEQYFGPGTRLTVT.

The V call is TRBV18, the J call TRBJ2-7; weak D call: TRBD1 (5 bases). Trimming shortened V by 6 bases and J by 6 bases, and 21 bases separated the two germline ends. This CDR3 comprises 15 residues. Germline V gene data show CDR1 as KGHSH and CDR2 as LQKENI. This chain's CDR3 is CASSRDQGPTSEQYF. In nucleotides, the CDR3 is TGTGCCAGCTCTAGAGACCAGGGTCCGACGAGCGAGCAGTACTTC. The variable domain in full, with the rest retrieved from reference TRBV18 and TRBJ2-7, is NAGVMQNPRHLVRRRGQEARLRCSPMKGHSHVYWYRQLPEEGLKFMVYLQKENIIDESGMPKERFSAEFPKEGPSILRIQQVVRGDSAAYFCASSRDQGPTSEQYFGPGTRLTVT.

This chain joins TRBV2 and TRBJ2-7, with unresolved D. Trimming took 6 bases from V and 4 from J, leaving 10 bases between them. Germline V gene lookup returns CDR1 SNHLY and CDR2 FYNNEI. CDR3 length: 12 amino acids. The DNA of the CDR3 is TGTGCCAGCAGGGGTCTAGATTACGAGCAGTACTTC. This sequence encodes CASRGLDYEQYF.

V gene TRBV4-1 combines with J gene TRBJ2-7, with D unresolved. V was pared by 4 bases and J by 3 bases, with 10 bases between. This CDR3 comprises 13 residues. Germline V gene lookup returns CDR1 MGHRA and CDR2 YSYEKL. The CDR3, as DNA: TGCGCCAGCAGCCTAAGACAAGACTACGAGCAGTACTTC. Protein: CASSLRQDYEQYF.

The CDR3 sequence is CASSTPWGQNTEAFF. DNA of the CDR3: TGTGCCAGCAGTACCCCATGGGGGCAGAACACTGAAGCTTTCTTT. This chain links TRBV28 with TRBJ1-1; tentative D call: TRBD1 (6 bases). Trimming cost V 5 bases and J 1 base, with 14 bases left between them. This CDR3 spans 15 amino acids. Germline CDR1 and CDR2: MDHEN and SYDVKM.

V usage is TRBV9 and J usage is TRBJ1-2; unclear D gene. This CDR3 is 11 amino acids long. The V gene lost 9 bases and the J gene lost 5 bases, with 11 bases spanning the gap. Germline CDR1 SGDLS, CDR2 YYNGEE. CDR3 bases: TGTGCCACCCCCCTTTTATATGGCTACACCTTC. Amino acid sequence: CATPLLYGYTF.

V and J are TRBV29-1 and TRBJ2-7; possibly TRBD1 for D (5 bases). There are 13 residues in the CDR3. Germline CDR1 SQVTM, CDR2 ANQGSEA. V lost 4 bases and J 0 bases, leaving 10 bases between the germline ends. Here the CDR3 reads CSVGTPPSYEQYF. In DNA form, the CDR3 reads TGCAGCGTTGGGACACCTCCCTCCTACGAGCAGTACTTC.

CDR3 in DNA: TGTGCCAGCCAGGGGGCCGGTGAAGCTTTCTTT. Protein: CASQGAGEAFF. The chain carries TRBV11-3 and TRBJ1-1; 8 nucleotides agree with TRBD1. Trimming took 8 bases from V and 7 from J; bases not matched to a gene: 3. The CDR3 is 11 residues long. Germline-derived CDR1 and CDR2 are SGHNT and YENEEA.

CDR3 nucleotides: TGCAGTGCTTCTACCCAAAACATTCAGTACTTC. It yields the protein CSASTQNIQYF. The genes are TRBV20-1 and TRBJ2-4; D gene unclear. The ends were cut back, 5 bases at V and 5 bases at J, with 7 bases in the middle. The CDR3 runs 11 residues. Germline V gene sequence: CDR1 DFQATT, CDR2 SNEGSKA (reference sequence).

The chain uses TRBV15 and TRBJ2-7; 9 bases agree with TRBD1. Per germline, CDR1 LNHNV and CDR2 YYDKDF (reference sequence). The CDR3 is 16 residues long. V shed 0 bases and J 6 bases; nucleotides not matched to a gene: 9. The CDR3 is CATSRDPRDRACEQYF. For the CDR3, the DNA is TGTGCCACCAGCAGAGATCCCAGGGACAGGGCCTGCGAGCAGTACTTC.